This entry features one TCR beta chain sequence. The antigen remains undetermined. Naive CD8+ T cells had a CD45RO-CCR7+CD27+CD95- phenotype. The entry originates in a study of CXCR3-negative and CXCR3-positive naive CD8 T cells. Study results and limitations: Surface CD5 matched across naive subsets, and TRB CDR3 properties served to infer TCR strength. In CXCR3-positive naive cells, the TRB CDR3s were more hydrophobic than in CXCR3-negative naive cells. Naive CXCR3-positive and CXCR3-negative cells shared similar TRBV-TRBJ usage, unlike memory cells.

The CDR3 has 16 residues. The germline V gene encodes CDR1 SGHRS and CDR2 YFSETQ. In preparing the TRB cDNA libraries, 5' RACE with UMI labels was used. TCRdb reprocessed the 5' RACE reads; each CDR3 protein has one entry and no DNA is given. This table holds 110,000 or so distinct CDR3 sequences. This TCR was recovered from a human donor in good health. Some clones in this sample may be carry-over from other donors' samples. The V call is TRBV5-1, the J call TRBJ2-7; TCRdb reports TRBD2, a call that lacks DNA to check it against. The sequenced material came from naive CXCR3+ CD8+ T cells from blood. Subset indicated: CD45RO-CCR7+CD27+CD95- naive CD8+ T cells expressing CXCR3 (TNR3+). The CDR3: CASSLFGSGDSYEQYF.